This T cell receptor (beta chain) was captured in a study of identical twins. Study results and limitations: Potential partial confounding of zero-insertion analyses by invariant MAIT and iNKT cells was noted.

From germline, CDR1 is SGHRS and CDR2 YFSETQ. Trimming took 4 bases from V and 4 from J; bases not matched to a gene: 9. The CDR3 has 15 amino acids. Points on this clonotype: Antigen specificity is unknown.

Each CDR3 protein gets one entry after TCRdb re-called the 5' RACE reads with MiXCR. Of hundreds of thousands of distinct CDR3 sequences in the sample, around a sixth were seen once. The same sample was also studied in work on T cells expressing NK-cell markers. According to that study: Of the CD8+ T cell pool in several donors, roughly 1.0-7.5% was accounted for by dominant NKG2C+ clonotypes.

The sequenced sample consisted of PBMCs. The genes are TRBV5-1 and TRBJ2-5; 8 bases line up with TRBD1. This receptor was obtained from a young woman in good health. The CDR3 protein is CASSQPLQGVETQYF. The DNA for the CDR3 is TGCGCCAGCAGCCAACCCCTACAGGGGGTAGAGACCCAGTACTTC.